Reported below is one TCR beta chain. This sample is part of a study of T cell changes during pregnancy in multiple sclerosis. Some clones are missing from TCRdb's copy, which holds only in-frame ones; the method was immunoSEQ multiplex PCR. The table records just under 60,000 clones, almost 95% of them present only once. Germline V gene lookup returns CDR1 SGHDT and CDR2 YYEEEE. CDR3 length equals 11 residues. The ends were cut back, 0 bases at V and 7 bases at J, with 5 bases in the middle. The TCR originated in a female donor with multiple sclerosis, enrolled in a pregnancy study. Sequenced here: peripheral blood, sampled in the first trimester of pregnancy. The gene calls are TRBV5-6 and TRBJ2-7, with no clear D. The CDR3: CASSLVEEQYF. CDR3 sequence (DNA): TGTGCCAGCAGCTTGGTCGAGGAGCAGTACTTC.